This T cell receptor (beta chain) was identified during a study of blood T cell repertoires in COVID-19. About the study: Nucleic acid was either cDNA or gDNA, and it came from T cells, B-cell-depleted T cells, or PBMCs.

This clone turned up a few times. The repertoire was sequenced with immunoSEQ multiplex PCR; TCRdb's copy has only in-frame clones and lacks some. The profile shows a few hundred thousand clones, 80% to 90% of them singletons. Per germline, CDR1 MNHEY and CDR2 SVGAGI. This CDR3 comprises 15 residues. The V gene lost 0 bases and the J gene lost 6 bases, with 11 bases spanning the gap. The TCR sequence derives from a woman aged 40 to 50 who had recovered from COVID-19. The gene calls are TRBV6-5 and TRBJ2-2; tentatively, D is TRBD1 (6 bases). What was sequenced was peripheral blood. The CDR3 is CASSYSQGIAGELFF. The CDR3, as DNA: TGTGCCAGCAGTTACTCCCAGGGGATTGCCGGGGAGCTGTTTTTT.